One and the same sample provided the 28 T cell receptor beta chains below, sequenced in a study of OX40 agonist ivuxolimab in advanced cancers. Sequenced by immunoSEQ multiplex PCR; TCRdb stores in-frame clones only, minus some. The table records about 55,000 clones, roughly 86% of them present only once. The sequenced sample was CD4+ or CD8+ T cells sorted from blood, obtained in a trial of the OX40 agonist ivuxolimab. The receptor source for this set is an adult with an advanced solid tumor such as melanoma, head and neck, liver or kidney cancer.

The CDR3 DNA follows: TGTGCCAGCTCAGGGACAGGGCCGAAGTATGGCTACACCTTC. It codes for CASSGTGPKYGYTF. J is TRBJ1-2 and V is TRBV11-1, with TRBD1 identical over 9 bases. Germline CDR1 reads SGHAT; CDR2 reads FQDESV (reference sequence). V shed 8 bases and J 5 bases; nucleotides not matched to a gene: 9. The CDR3 length is 14 residues.

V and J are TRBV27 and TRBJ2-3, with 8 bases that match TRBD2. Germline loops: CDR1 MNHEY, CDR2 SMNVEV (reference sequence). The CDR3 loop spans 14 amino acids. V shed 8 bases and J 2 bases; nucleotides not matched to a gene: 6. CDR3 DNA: TGTGCCAGCGCCCCAGCGGGAGTCACAGATACGCAGTATTTT. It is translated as CASAPAGVTDTQYF.

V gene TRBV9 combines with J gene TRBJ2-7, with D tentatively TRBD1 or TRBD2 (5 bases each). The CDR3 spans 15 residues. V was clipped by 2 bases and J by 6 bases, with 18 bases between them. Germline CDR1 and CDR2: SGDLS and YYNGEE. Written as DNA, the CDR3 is TGTGCCAGCAGCGTTGGGGGTATTCTGTCATCCGAGCAGTACTTC. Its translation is CASSVGGILSSEQYF.

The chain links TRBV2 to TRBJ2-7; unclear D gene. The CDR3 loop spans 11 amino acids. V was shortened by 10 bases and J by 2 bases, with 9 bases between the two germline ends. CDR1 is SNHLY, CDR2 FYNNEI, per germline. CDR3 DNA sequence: TGTGCCACCACTACTACCTACGAGCAGTACTTC. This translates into CATTTTYEQYF. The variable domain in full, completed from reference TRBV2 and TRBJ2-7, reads EPEVTQTPSHQVTQMGQEVILRCVPISNHLYFYWYRQILGQKVEFLVSFYNNEISEKSEIFDDQFSVERPDGSNFTLKIRSTKLEDSAMYFCATTTTYEQYFGPGTRLTVT.

CDR3 nucleotides: TGTGCCAGCAGCTTATTTCCCCCCGGGGTCGACACCGGGGAGCTGTTTTTT. It translates to CASSLFPPGVDTGELFF. The chain employs TRBV7-3 and TRBJ2-2; TRBD2 is a possible D gene (5 bases). Germline V lookup: CDR1 SGHTA, CDR2 FQGTGA. This CDR3 spans 17 amino acids. The V gene lost 2 bases and the J gene lost 3 bases, with 16 bases spanning the gap.

CDR3 amino acids: CAYAPSSYNEQFF. The CDR3 nucleotides are TGTGCCTACGCCCCGAGCTCCTACAATGAGCAGTTCTTC. V usage is TRBV30 and J usage is TRBJ2-1; D is unresolved. CDR3 size: 13 residues. V lost 7 bases to trimming and J lost 0 bases, with 10 bases between them. The germline V gene has CDR1 GTSNPN and CDR2 SVGIG (reference sequence).

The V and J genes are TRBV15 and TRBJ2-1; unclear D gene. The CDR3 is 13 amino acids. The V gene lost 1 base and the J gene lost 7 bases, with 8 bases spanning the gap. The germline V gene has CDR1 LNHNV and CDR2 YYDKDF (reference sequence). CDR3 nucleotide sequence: TGTGCCACCAGCAGAGTCGGAAGAAATGAGCAGTTCTTC. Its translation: CATSRVGRNEQFF.

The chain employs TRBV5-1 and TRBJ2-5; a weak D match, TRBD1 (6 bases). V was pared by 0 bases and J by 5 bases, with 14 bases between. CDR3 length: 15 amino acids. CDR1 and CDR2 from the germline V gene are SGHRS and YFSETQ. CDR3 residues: CASSLVLTGKETQYF. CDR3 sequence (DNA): TGCGCCAGCAGCTTGGTCCTCACAGGGAAGGAGACCCAGTACTTC.

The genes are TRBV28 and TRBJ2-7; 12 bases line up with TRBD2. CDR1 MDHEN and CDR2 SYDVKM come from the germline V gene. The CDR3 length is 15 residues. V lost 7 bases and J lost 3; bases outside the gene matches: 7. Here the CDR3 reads CASKRLAGAGYEQYF. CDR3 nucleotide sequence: TGTGCCAGCAAGCGACTAGCGGGAGCAGGCTACGAGCAGTACTTC.

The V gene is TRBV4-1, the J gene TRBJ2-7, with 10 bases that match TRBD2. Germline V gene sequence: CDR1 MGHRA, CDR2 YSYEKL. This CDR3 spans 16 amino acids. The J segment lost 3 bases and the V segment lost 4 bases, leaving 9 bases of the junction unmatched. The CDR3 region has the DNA TGCGCCAGCAGCCCTCCCACGCTAGCGGGAGACTACGAGCAGTACTTC. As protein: CASSPPTLAGDYEQYF.

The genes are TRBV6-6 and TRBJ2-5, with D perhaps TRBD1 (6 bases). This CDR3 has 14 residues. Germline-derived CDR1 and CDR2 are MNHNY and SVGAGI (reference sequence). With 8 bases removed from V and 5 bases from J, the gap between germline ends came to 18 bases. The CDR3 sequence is CASLDRFKGETQYF. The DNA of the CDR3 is TGTGCCAGCCTTGACAGGTTTAAGGGGGAGACCCAGTACTTC.

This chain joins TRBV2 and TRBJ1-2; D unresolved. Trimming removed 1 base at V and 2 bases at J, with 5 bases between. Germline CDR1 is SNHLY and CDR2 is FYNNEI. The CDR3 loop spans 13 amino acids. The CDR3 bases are TGTGCCAGCAGTGAAGGGCAGAACTATGGCTACACCTTC. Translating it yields CASSEGQNYGYTF.

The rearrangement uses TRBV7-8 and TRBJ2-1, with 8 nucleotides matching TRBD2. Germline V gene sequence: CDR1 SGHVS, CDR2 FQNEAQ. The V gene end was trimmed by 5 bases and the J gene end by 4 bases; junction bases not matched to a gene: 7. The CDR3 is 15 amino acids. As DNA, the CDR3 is TGTGCCAGCAGCACTCCACGCGGGAGGTACAATGAGCAGTTCTTC. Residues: CASSTPRGRYNEQFF.

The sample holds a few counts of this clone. CDR3 in amino acids: CASSEEGQSNYGYTF. CDR3 DNA sequence: TGTGCCAGCAGTGAAGAGGGACAGTCTAACTATGGCTACACCTTC. The chain carries TRBV2 and TRBJ1-2; TRBD1 matches 7 bases. The ends lost 1 base at V and 0 bases at J; junction bases unmatched: 2. The CDR3 covers 15 residues. Germline loops: CDR1 SNHLY, CDR2 FYNNEI.

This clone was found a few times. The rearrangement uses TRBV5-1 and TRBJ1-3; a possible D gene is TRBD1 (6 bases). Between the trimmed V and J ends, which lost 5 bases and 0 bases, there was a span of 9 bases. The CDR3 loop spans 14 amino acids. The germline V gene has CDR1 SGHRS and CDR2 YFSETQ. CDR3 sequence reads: CASSPGHSGNTIYF. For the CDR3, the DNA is TGCGCCAGCAGTCCGGGACACTCTGGAAACACCATATATTTT.

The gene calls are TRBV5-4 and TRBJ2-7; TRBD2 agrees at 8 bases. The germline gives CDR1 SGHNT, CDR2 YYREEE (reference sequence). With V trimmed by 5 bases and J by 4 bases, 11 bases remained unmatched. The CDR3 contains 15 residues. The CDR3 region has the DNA TGTGCCAGCAGGGGCTTTCGGGAGGGAACTTACGAGCAGTACTTC. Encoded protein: CASRGFREGTYEQYF.

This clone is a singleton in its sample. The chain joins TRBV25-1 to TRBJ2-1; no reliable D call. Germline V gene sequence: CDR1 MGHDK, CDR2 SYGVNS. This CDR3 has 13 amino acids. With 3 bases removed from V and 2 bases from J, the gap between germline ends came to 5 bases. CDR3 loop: CASSDWAYNEQFF. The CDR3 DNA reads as TGTGCCAGCAGTGACTGGGCCTACAATGAGCAGTTCTTC.

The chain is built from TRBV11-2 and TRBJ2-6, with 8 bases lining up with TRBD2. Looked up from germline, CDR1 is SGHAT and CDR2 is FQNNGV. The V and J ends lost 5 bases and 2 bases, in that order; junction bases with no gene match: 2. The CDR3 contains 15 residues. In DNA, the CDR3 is TGTGCCAGCAGCCAGCGGGGGACTGGGGCCAACGTCCTGACTTTC. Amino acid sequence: CASSQRGTGANVLTF.

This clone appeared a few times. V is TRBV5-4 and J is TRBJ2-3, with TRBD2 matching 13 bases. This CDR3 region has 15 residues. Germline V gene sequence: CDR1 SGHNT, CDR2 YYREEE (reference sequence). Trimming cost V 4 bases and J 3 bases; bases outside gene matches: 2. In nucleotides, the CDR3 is TGTGCCAGCAGCGGGGGACTAGCGGGAACAGATACGCAGTATTTT. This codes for CASSGGLAGTDTQYF.

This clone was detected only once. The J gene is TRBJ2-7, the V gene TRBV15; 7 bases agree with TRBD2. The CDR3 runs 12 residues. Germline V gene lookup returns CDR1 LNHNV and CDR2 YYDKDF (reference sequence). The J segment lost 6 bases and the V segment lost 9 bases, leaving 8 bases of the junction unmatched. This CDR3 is CATGETGGEQYF. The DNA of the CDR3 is TGTGCCACGGGGGAAACGGGAGGCGAGCAGTACTTC. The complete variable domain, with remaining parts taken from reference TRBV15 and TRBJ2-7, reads DAMVIQNPRYQVTQFGKPVTLSCSQTLNHNVMYWYQQKSSQAPKLLFHYYDKDFNNEADTPDNFQSRRPNTSFCFLDIRSPGLGDTAMYLCATGETGGEQYFGPGTRLTVT.

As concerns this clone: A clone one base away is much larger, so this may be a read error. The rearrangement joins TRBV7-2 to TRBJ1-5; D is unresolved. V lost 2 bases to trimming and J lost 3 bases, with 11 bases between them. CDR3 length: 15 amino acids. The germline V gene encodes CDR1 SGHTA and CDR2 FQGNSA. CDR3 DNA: TGTGCCAGCAGCTTATTCCATGGTGACAATCAGCCCCAGCATTTT. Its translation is CASSLFHGDNQPQHF.

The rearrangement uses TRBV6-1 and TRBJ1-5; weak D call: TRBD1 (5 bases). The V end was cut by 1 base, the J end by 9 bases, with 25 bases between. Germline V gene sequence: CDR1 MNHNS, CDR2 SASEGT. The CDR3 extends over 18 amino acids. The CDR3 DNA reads TGTGCCAGCAGTGAAGGGAGTTTGGGCAGGGCCCTCCAATTGCCCCAGCATTTT. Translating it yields CASSEGSLGRALQLPQHF.

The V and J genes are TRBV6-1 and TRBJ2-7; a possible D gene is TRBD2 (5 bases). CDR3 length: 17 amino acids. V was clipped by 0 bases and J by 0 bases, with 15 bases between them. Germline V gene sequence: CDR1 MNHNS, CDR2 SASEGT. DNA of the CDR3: TGTGCCAGCAGTGAAGCGCGTGGAGCGGCGATCTCCTACGAGCAGTACTTC. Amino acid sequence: CASSEARGAAISYEQYF.

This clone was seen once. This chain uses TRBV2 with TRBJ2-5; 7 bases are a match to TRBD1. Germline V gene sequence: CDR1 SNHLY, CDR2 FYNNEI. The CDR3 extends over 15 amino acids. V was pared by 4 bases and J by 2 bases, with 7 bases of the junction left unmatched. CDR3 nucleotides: TGTGCCAGCAGTGCAGGGGGAGTTAGGCAAGAGACCCAGTACTTC. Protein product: CASSAGGVRQETQYF.

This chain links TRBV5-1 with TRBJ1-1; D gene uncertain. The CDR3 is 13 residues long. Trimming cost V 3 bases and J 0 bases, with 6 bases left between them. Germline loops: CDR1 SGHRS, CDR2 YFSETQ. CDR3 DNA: TGCGCCAGCAGCTCTGGGGTGAACACTGAAGCTTTCTTT. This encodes CASSSGVNTEAFF.

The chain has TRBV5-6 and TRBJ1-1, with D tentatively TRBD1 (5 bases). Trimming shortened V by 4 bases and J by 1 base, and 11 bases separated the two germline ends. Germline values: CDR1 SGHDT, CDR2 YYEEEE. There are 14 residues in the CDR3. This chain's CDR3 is CASSEGTANTEAFF. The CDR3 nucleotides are TGTGCCAGCAGCGAAGGGACGGCGAACACTGAAGCTTTCTTT. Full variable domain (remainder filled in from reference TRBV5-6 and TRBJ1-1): DAGVTQSPTHLIKTRGQQVTLRCSPKSGHDTVSWYQQALGQGPQFIFQYYEEEERQRGNFPDRFSGHQFPNYSSELNVNALLLGDSALYLCASSEGTANTEAFFGQGTRLTVV.

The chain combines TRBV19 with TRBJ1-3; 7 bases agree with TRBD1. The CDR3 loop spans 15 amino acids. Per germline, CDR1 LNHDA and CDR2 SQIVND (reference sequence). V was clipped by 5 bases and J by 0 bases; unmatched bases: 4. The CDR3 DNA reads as TGTGCCAGTAGTGCACAGGGGAGCTCTGGAAACACCATATATTTT. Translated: CASSAQGSSGNTIYF.

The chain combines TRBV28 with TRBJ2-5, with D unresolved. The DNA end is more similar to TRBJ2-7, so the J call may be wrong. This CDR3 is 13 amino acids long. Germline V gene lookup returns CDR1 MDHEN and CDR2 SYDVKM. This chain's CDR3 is CASSLSGFYEQYF. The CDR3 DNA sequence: TGTGCCAGCAGTTTGTCCGGTTTCTACGAGCAGTACTTC.